What follows are 20 T cell receptor beta chains derived from one specimen sequenced in a study of CD8 T cells in Susac syndrome. Reverse transcription of roughly 0.5 to 1 ug RNA was carried out with random hexamers. TCRdb redid the calling of the immunoSEQ multiplex PCR reads with MiXCR, one entry per CDR3 protein. The table includes some 150,000 distinct CDR3 sequences, approximately 94% detected once. Sequencing input: CD4+ T cells from PBMCs. The receptors derive from a human donor in good health.

This chain links TRBV12-3 or TRBV12-4 with TRBJ1-5, with D uncertain. V dropped 5 bases and J dropped 3 bases, with 17 bases sitting between them. The CDR3 contains 16 residues. CDR3 protein: CASSPLRGSLNQPQHF. The CDR3 DNA is TGTGCCAGCAGTCCCCTCCGAGGATCACTCAATCAGCCCCAGCATTTT.

DNA for the CDR3: TGCGCCAGCAGCCCTGACAGTTCTGGAAACACCATATATTTT. Translating gives CASSPDSSGNTIYF. The chain recombines TRBV5-1 with TRBJ1-3; a weak D match, TRBD1 (5 bases). This CDR3 region has 14 residues. Per the germline V gene, CDR1 is SGHRS and CDR2 is YFSETQ. V lost 4 bases and J lost 1, with 9 bases in between.

J is TRBJ2-5 and V is TRBV3-1; D remains ambiguous. The CDR3 is 15 amino acids. Trimming cost V 1 base and J 2 bases, with 11 bases left between them. The germline CDR1 and CDR2 sequences are LGHDT and YNNKEL (reference sequence). CDR3 region: CASSQGFLKQETQYF. The CDR3 DNA reads TGTGCCAGCAGCCAAGGCTTCCTAAAGCAAGAGACCCAGTACTTC.

The V call is TRBV4-1, the J call TRBJ2-5; D gene unclear. V shed 0 bases and J shed 2 bases, with 10 bases lying between them. CDR1 and CDR2 (germline): MGHRA, YSYEKL. The CDR3 totals 15 residues. The CDR3 DNA follows: TGCGCCAGCAGCCAAGAGGGAACAAGACAAGAGACCCAGTACTTC. This sequence encodes CASSQEGTRQETQYF.

This rearrangement joins TRBV29-1 to TRBJ1-2, with a possible D match to TRBD1 (5 bases). There are 12 residues in the CDR3. V was pared by 4 bases and J by 0 bases, with 6 bases between. In germline, CDR1 is SQVTM, CDR2 ANQGSEA. CDR3 in DNA: TGCAGCGTTGGGGACCCTAACTATGGCTACACCTTC. Translated, it gives CSVGDPNYGYTF.

This sequence joins TRBV19 and TRBJ1-5; D might be TRBD1 (6 bases). This CDR3 is built from 15 residues. Per the germline V gene, CDR1 is LNHDA and CDR2 is SQIVND (reference sequence). The V end was cut by 2 bases, the J end by 5 bases, with 13 bases between. The CDR3 DNA is TGTGCCAGTAGTATAACAGGGTTCGGGGATCAGCCCCAGCATTTT. Its translation: CASSITGFGDQPQHF. The full variable domain, with the rest looked up from reference TRBV19 and TRBJ1-5, is DGGITQSPKYLFRKEGQNVTLSCEQNLNHDAMYWYRQDPGQGLRLIYYSQIVNDFQKGDIAEGYSVSREKKESFPLTVTSAQKNPTAFYLCASSITGFGDQPQHFGDGTRLSIL.

This chain joins TRBV11-2 and TRBJ2-1, with a tentative D call TRBD2 (5 bases). CDR1 and CDR2 (germline): SGHAT, FQNNGV. Trimming stripped 1 base from V and 8 bases from J, with 15 bases between. The CDR3 sequence is 15 residues long. In nucleotides, the CDR3 is TGTGCCAGCAGCTTAGCGGCGGGCCCAACGGATGAGCAGTTCTTC. Protein product: CASSLAAGPTDEQFF.

This chain links TRBV24-1 with TRBJ2-1; TRBD2 aligns across 11 bases. The CDR3 spans 14 residues. V shed 7 bases, J shed 4 bases, and the junction held 2 bases outside the gene matches. The germline V gene has CDR1 KGHDR and CDR2 SFDVKD. The DNA of the CDR3 is TGTGCCACCAGGACTAGCGGGATGTACAATGAGCAGTTCTTC. The encoded protein is CATRTSGMYNEQFF.

The chain has TRBV18 and TRBJ2-5, with TRBD2 as a possible D gene (5 bases). The germline V gene encodes CDR1 KGHSH and CDR2 LQKENI. Deletions cut 4 bases from V and 3 bases from J, with 9 bases between. This CDR3 comprises 13 residues. CDR3 sequence (DNA): TGTGCCAGCTCACGGGAGATGAAAGAGACCCAGTACTTC. This encodes CASSREMKETQYF.

This clonotype showed up just a few times. The V and J genes are TRBV28 and TRBJ2-7; the D gene is possibly TRBD1 (6 bases). V was cut by 3 bases and J by 4 bases, with 10 bases left in between. The germline gives CDR1 MDHEN, CDR2 SYDVKM. This CDR3 is 13 amino acids long. The CDR3 loop reads CASSLDSSYEQYF. The CDR3 nucleotides are TGTGCCAGCAGTTTGGACAGCTCTTACGAGCAGTACTTC.

This clonotype was observed a single time. In DNA form, the CDR3 reads TGTGCCAGCAGCCACCCCGGGACTAGCGTCTACAATGAGCAGTTCTTC. Amino acid sequence: CASSHPGTSVYNEQFF. V usage is TRBV3-1 and J usage is TRBJ2-1; 10 nucleotides match TRBD2. Per the germline V gene, CDR1 is LGHDT and CDR2 is YNNKEL (reference sequence). The CDR3 loop spans 16 amino acids. Germline trimming cut 3 bases from V and 3 bases from J; bases unmatched to any gene: 5.

This clonotype has only one observation. The chain carries TRBV11-2 and TRBJ1-2; no firm D call. Trimming took off 4 bases at V and 9 bases at J, with 12 bases between the two ends. The CDR3 is 12 amino acids. Germline V gene lookup returns CDR1 SGHAT and CDR2 FQNNGV. CDR3 amino acids: CASSSPRRSYTF. CDR3 DNA sequence: TGTGCCAGCAGCTCCCCCCGAAGGAGCTACACCTTC.

This rearrangement joins TRBV28 to TRBJ2-3, with unresolved D. The CDR3 spans 12 residues. Germline CDR1 is MDHEN and CDR2 is SYDVKM. Trimming cost V 6 bases and J 1 base, with 5 bases left between them. CDR3 loop: CASRVRTDTQYF. The CDR3 coding sequence is TGTGCCAGCAGGGTACGCACAGATACGCAGTATTTT.

The V gene is TRBV7-3, the J gene TRBJ2-6, with D possibly matching TRBD1 (6 bases). Germline V lookup: CDR1 SGHTA, CDR2 FQGTGA. The CDR3 is 15 amino acids. Trimming shortened V by 6 bases and J by 0 bases, and 9 bases separated the two germline ends. DNA for the CDR3: TGTGCCAGCAGGAAACAGGGCTCTGGGGCCAACGTCCTGACTTTC. This codes for CASRKQGSGANVLTF.

The chain links TRBV6-4 to TRBJ1-2; 7 bases are shared with TRBD1. From germline, CDR1 is MRHNA and CDR2 SNTAGT. V shed 2 bases, J shed 7 bases, and the junction held 10 bases outside the gene matches. The CDR3 is made up of 15 amino acids. CDR3 in amino acids: CASSDGDSGMIGYTF. CDR3 bases: TGTGCCAGCAGTGACGGGGACAGTGGGATGATTGGCTACACCTTC.

The chain couples TRBV3-1 to TRBJ2-1; 11 nucleotides line up with TRBD2. The CDR3 has 15 residues. The germline V gene encodes CDR1 LGHDT and CDR2 YNNKEL (reference sequence). Trimming cost V 4 bases and J 6 bases; bases outside gene matches: 5. The CDR3 DNA reads TGTGCCAGCAGCCGACGAGGGACTAGCGGCAATGAGCAGTTCTTC. Amino acids: CASSRRGTSGNEQFF.

This chain links TRBV5-6 with TRBJ2-7, with 7 bases that match TRBD1. This CDR3 has 15 amino acids. Looked up from germline, CDR1 is SGHDT and CDR2 is YYEEEE. V was pared by 4 bases and J by 1 base, with 8 bases of the junction left unmatched. The chain's CDR3 is CASSRRGLKSYEQYF. Written as DNA, the CDR3 is TGTGCCAGCAGCCGTAGGGGGCTAAAATCCTACGAGCAGTACTTC.

This clonotype occurred once. This rearrangement joins TRBV23-1 to TRBJ2-1; the D gene is possibly TRBD2 (6 bases). TRBV23-1 is flagged as an ORF with uncertain function. V gave up 6 bases and J gave up 4 bases, with 22 bases separating them. This CDR3 comprises 17 residues. The CDR3 sequence: CASRPEGQELAYNEQFF. CDR3 bases: TGCGCCAGCAGGCCCGAGGGGCAAGAACTAGCATACAATGAGCAGTTCTTC.

The chain links TRBV19 to TRBJ2-1; D gene unclear. The germline V and J ends were trimmed by 4 bases and 4 bases, with 14 bases remaining between them. The CDR3 consists of 15 residues. Per germline, CDR1 LNHDA and CDR2 SQIVND (reference sequence). The CDR3 sequence: CASSTGPPAYNEQFF. The CDR3 coding sequence is TGTGCCAGTAGTACGGGTCCACCGGCGTACAATGAGCAGTTCTTC. The complete variable domain, with remaining parts taken from reference TRBV19 and TRBJ2-1, reads DGGITQSPKYLFRKEGQNVTLSCEQNLNHDAMYWYRQDPGQGLRLIYYSQIVNDFQKGDIAEGYSVSREKKESFPLTVTSAQKNPTAFYLCASSTGPPAYNEQFFGPGTRLTVL.

The chain couples TRBV20-1 to TRBJ2-1, with D possibly being TRBD2 (5 bases). Germline V gene data show CDR1 as DFQATT and CDR2 as SNEGSKA (reference sequence). V shed 6 bases and J shed 7 bases, with 16 bases lying between them. The CDR3 has 13 amino acids. The CDR3 coding sequence is TGCAGTGCGCTAGCTCTTCGAGGGAATGAGCAGTTCTTC. It translates to CSALALRGNEQFF.